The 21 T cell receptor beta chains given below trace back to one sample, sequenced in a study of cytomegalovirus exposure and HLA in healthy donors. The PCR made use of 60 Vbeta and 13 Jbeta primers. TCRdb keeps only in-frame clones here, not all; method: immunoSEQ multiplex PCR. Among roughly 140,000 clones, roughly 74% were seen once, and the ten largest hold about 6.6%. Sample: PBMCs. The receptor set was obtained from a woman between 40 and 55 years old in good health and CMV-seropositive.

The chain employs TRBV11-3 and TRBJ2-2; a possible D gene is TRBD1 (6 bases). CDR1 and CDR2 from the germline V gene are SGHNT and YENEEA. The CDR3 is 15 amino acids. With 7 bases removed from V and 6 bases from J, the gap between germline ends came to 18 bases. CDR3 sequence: CASTRLETGSGELFF. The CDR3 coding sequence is TGTGCCAGCACCCGACTCGAAACAGGGTCCGGGGAGCTGTTTTTT.

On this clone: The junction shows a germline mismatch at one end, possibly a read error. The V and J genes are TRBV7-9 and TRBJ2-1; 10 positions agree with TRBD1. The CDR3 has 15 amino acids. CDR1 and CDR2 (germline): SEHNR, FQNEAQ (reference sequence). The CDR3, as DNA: TGTGCCAGCAGCTTATATGGGACAGGGGACGATGAGCAGCTCTTC. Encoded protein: CASSLYGTGDDEQLF.

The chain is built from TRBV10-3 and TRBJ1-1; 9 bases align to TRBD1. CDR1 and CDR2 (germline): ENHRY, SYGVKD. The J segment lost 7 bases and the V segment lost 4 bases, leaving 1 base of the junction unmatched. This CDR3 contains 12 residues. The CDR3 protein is CAISGQGDEAFF. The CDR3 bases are TGTGCCATCAGTGGACAGGGGGATGAAGCTTTCTTT.

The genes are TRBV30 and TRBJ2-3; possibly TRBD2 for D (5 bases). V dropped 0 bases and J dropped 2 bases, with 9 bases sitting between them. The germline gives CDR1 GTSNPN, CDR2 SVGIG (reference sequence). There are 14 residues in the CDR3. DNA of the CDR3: TGTGCCTGGAGTGTGGACTTCTCCACAGATACGCAGTATTTT. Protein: CAWSVDFSTDTQYF.

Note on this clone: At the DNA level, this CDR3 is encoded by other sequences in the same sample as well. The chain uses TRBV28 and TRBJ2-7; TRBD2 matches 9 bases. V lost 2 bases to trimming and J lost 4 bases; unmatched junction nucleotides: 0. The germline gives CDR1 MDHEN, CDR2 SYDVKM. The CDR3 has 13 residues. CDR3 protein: CASSLAGGYEQYF. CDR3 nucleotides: TGTGCCAGCAGTTTAGCGGGAGGGTACGAGCAGTACTTC. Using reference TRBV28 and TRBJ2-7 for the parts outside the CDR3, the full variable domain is DVKVTQSSRYLVKRTGEKVFLECVQDMDHENMFWYRQDPGLGLRLIYFSYDVKMKEKGDIPEGYSVSREKKERFSLILESASTNQTSMYLCASSLAGGYEQYFGPGTRLTVT.

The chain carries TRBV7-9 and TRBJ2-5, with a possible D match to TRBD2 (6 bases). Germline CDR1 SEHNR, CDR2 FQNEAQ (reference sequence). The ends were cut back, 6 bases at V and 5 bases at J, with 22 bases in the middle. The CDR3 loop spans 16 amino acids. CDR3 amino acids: CASSPPGTPREETQYF. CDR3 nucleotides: TGTGCCAGCAGTCCACCCGGGACTCCCAGAGAGGAGACCCAGTACTTC.

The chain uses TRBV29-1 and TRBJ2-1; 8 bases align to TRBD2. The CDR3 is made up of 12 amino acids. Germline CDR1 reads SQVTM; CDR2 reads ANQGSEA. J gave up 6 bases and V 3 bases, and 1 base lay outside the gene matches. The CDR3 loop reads CSVDGRVNEQFF. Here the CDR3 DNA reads TGCAGCGTTGACGGGAGGGTCAATGAGCAGTTCTTC.

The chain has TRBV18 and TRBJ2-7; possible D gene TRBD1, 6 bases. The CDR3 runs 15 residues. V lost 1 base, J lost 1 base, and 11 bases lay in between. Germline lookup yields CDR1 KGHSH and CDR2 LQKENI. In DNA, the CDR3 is TGTGCCAGCTCACCACGGGACACGCTGTCCTACGAGCAGTACTTC. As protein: CASSPRDTLSYEQYF.

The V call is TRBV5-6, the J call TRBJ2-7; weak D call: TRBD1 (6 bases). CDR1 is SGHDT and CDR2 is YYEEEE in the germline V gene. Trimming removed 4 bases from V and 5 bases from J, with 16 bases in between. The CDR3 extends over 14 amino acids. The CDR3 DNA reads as TGTGCCAGCAGCGGCACCTCCCAGGGGAACGAGCAGTACTTC. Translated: CASSGTSQGNEQYF.

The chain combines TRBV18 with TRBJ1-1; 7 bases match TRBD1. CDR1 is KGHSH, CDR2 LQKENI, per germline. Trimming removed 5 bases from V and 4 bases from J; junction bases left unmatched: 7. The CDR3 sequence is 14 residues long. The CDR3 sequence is CASSWGQRLTEAFF. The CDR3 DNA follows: TGTGCCAGCTCATGGGGACAGAGACTCACTGAAGCTTTCTTT.

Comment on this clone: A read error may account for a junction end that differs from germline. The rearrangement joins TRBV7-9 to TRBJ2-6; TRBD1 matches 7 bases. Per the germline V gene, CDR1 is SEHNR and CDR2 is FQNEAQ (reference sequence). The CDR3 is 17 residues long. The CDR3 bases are TGTTCCAGCAGCTTAATAAGGGGGCATTGGGGGGCCAACGTCCTGACTTTC. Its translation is CSSSLIRGHWGANVLTF.

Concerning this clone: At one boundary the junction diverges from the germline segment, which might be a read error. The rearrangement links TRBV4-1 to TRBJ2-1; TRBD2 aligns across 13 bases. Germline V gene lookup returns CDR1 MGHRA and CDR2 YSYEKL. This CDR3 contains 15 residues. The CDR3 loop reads CASSEGLAGLDEQFF. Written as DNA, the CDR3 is TGTGCCAGCAGCGAGGGACTAGCGGGGCTGGATGAGCAGTTCTTC.

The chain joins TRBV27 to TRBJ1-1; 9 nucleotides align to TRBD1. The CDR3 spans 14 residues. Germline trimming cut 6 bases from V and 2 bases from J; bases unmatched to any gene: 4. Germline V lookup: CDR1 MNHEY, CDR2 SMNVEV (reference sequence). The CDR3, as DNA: TGTGCCAGCAGGGCGACAGGGGGTAACACTGAAGCTTTCTTT. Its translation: CASRATGGNTEAFF.

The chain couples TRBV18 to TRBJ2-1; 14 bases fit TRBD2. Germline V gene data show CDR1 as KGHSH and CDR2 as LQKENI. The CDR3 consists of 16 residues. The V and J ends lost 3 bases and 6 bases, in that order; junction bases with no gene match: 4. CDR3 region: CASSPGTSGRGNEQFF. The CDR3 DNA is TGTGCCAGCTCACCTGGGACTAGCGGGAGAGGCAATGAGCAGTTCTTC.

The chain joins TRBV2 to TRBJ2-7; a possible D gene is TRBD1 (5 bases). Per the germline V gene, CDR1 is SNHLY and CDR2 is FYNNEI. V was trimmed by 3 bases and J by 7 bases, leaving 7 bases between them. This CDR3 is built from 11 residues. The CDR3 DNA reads TGTGCCAGCAGTGAGGACACGGAGCAGTACTTC. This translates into CASSEDTEQYF. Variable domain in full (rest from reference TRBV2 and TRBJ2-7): EPEVTQTPSHQVTQMGQEVILRCVPISNHLYFYWYRQILGQKVEFLVSFYNNEISEKSEIFDDQFSVERPDGSNFTLKIRSTKLEDSAMYFCASSEDTEQYFGPGTRLTVT.

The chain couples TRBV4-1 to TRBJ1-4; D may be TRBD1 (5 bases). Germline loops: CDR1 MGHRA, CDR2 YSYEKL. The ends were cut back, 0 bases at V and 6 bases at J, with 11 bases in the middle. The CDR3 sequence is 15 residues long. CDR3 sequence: CASSQDMAGYEKLFF. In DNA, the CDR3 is TGCGCCAGCAGCCAAGATATGGCAGGGTATGAAAAACTGTTTTTT.

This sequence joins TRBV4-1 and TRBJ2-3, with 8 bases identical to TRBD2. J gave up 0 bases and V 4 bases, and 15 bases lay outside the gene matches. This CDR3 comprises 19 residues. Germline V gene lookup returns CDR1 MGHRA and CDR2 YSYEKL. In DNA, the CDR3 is TGCGCCAGCAGCCCTGTTACTAGACTAGCGAGACTTAGCACAGATACGCAGTATTTT. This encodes CASSPVTRLARLSTDTQYF.

CDR3 amino acids: CASSLGTLLSSYNEQFF. CDR3 in DNA: TGTGCCAGCAGCTTAGGAACCCTACTGAGCTCCTACAATGAGCAGTTCTTC. The V and J genes are TRBV11-2 and TRBJ2-1; D unresolved. Germline lookup yields CDR1 SGHAT and CDR2 FQNNGV. This CDR3 is 17 amino acids long. The germline V and J ends were trimmed by 1 base and 0 bases, with 13 bases remaining between them.

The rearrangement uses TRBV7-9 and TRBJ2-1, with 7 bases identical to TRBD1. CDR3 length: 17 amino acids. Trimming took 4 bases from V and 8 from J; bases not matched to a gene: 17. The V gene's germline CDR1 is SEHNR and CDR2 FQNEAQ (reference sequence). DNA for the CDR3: TGTGCCAGCAGCTATGGTAGGGGGCAGGGCGCGAACGATGAGCAGTTCTTC. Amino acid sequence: CASSYGRGQGANDEQFF.

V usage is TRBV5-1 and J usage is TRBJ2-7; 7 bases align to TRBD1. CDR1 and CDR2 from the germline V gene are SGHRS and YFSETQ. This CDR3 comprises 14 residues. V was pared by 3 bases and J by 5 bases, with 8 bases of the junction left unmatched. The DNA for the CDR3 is TGCGCCAGCAGCTGGAGCAGGACAGGCGACGAGCAGTACTTC. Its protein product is CASSWSRTGDEQYF.

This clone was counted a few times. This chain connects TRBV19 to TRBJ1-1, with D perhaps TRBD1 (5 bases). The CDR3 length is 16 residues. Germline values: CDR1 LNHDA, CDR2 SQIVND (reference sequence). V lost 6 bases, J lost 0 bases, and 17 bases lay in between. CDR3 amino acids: CASSDPGGLLNTEAFF. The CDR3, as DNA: TGTGCCAGTAGCGATCCGGGGGGATTACTGAACACTGAAGCTTTCTTT.